These 5 T cell receptor beta chains were all obtained from the same sample, sequenced in a study of molecular identifiers for immune sequencing clone quantification. Each CDR3 protein is one row after TCRdb ran MiXCR on the PCR reads. The sample holds about half a million distinct CDR3 sequences, about 25% seen once. Sequencing input: naive CD8+ T cells from blood, with Jurkat cell RNA spiked in. Subset defined: FACS-sorted CD8+CD4-CCR7+CD45RA+ naive T cells. These receptors all stem from a human donor in good health. Some libraries in this study had Jurkat cell RNA spiked in.

This clonotype has a count of ten or more. One junction end disagrees with the germline gene, perhaps due to a read error. The V gene is TRBV7-2, the J gene TRBJ2-1; a possible D gene is TRBD2 (5 bases). The length of the CDR3 is 12 residues. CDR1 is SGHTA and CDR2 is FQGNSA in the germline V gene. The CDR3 protein is CASSLAVNEQFF. CDR3 bases: TGTGCCAGCAGCCTAGCAGTCAATGAGCAGTTCTTC.

Ten or more counts support this clonotype. V and J are TRBV20-1 and TRBJ1-5; D is ambiguous. Trimming pared 0 bases from V and 0 bases from J, leaving 15 bases between. The CDR3 loop spans 17 amino acids. Germline lookup yields CDR1 DFQATT and CDR2 SNEGSKA (reference sequence). The CDR3 DNA sequence: TGCAGTGCTAGAGATGTGGAAAACCCTTATAGCAATCAGCCCCAGCATTTT. Amino acids: CSARDVENPYSNQPQHF.

Ten or more counts support this clonotype. The genes are TRBV13 and TRBJ2-7, with TRBD1 matching 11 bases. Germline V CDR1 and CDR2: PRHDT, FYEKMQ (reference sequence). The V segment lost 4 bases and the J segment 3 bases; nucleotides outside the gene matches: 5. This CDR3 region has 15 residues. DNA for the CDR3: TGTGCCAGCAGCTCCACCGGGACAGGGGGCTACGAGCAGTACTTC. Its translation is CASSSTGTGGYEQYF.

The chain combines TRBV30 with TRBJ1-2; D not resolved. Germline assignment: CDR1 GTSNPN and CDR2 SVGIG (reference sequence). The CDR3 covers 13 residues. Trimming removed 0 bases from V and 4 bases from J, with 9 bases in between. The CDR3: CAWSVGGGYGYTF. In DNA, the CDR3 is TGTGCCTGGAGTGTAGGCGGCGGCTATGGCTACACCTTC.

Many counts were recorded for this clonotype. This chain joins TRBV28 and TRBJ1-5, with D perhaps TRBD1 (5 bases). CDR3 size: 14 residues. V gave up 4 bases and J gave up 6 bases, with 13 bases separating them. The germline V gene encodes CDR1 MDHEN and CDR2 SYDVKM. CDR3 residues: CASSYQGLGQPQHF. The DNA for the CDR3 is TGTGCCAGCAGTTACCAGGGTTTGGGTCAGCCCCAGCATTTT.